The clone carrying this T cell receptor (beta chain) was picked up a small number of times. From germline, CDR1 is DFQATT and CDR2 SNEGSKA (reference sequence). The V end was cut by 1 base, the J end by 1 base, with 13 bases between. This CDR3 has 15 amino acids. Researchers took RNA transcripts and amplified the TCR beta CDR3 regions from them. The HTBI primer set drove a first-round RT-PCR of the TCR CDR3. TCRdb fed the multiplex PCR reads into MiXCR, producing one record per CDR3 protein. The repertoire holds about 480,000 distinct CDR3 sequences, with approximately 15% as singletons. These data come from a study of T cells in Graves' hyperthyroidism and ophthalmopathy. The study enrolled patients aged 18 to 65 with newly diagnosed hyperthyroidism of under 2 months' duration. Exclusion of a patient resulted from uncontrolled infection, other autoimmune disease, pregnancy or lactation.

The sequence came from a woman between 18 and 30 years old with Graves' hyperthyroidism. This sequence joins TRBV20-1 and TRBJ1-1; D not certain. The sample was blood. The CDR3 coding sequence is TGCAGTGCTAGAGTCGGACGGTCCGGGAACACTGAAGCTTTCTTT. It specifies CSARVGRSGNTEAFF.